This paragraph covers one T cell receptor beta chain sequence. The target antigen is unknown. This sample was included in a study of cytomegalovirus exposure and HLA in healthy donors. Overall study context: Most donors, around 81% of a few hundred genotyped, fell in the Caucasian-associated ancestry cluster.

Study-wide results and limits: A later analysis associated some 16,000 TCR beta sequences with HLA alleles at a 0.05 false discovery rate.

PCR employed 60 Vbeta and 13 Jbeta primers. Produced via immunoSEQ multiplex PCR; TCRdb's table is partial and in-frame only. In the table there are about 120,000 clones, around 79% of which are singletons. The V segment lost 2 bases and the J segment 2 bases; nucleotides outside the gene matches: 6. This CDR3 spans 16 amino acids. CDR1 SGHDT and CDR2 YYEEEE come from the germline V gene. The clonotype comes from a woman between 35 and 50 years old in good health and CMV-seronegative. The chain recombines TRBV5-6 with TRBJ2-7; 11 bases line up with TRBD2. Source material: PBMCs. In nucleotides, the CDR3 is TGTGCCAGCAGCTTTCTACTAGCGGGAGTAACCTACGAGCAGTACTTC. The encoded protein is CASSFLLAGVTYEQYF.